The 28 T cell receptor beta chains given below trace back to one sample, sequenced in a study of radiation and T cells in renal cell carcinoma. TCRdb keeps only in-frame clones here, not all; method: immunoSEQ multiplex PCR. The sample has just under 150,000 clones; 75% to 90% are singletons. Stated time point: blood 4 weeks post-SBRT, at nephrectomy. Specified treatment: 15 Gy SBRT to primary tumor, nephrectomy 4 weeks later. Sequenced here: blood, sampled from a patient whose treatment included radiotherapy and nephrectomy. The receptors originated from a woman in her forties or fifties with renal cell carcinoma.

This chain connects TRBV7-2 to TRBJ2-7, with D maybe TRBD2 (6 bases). Germline CDR1 and CDR2: SGHTA and FQGNSA. CDR3 length equals 15 residues. Deletions cut 2 bases from V and 2 bases from J, with 13 bases between. The CDR3 nucleotides read TGTGCCAGCAGCTTATCGGGCGGGGCGACCTACGAGCAGTACTTC. Its protein product is CASSLSGGATYEQYF.

The chain uses TRBV7-2 and TRBJ1-1; maybe TRBD1 (5 bases). The germline gives CDR1 SGHTA, CDR2 FQGNSA. This CDR3 has 13 amino acids. Trimming left V 6 bases short and J 8 bases short, with 16 bases between. Here the CDR3 DNA reads TGTGCCAGCAGTTTGCTGGGGACCGAAGAAGCTTTCTTT. Its translation is CASSLLGTEEAFF.

J is TRBJ1-1 and V is TRBV19; maybe TRBD1 (5 bases). V shed 1 base and J shed 2 bases, with 11 bases lying between them. The germline V gene has CDR1 LNHDA and CDR2 SQIVND (reference sequence). The CDR3 extends over 15 amino acids. DNA for the CDR3: TGTGCCAGTAGTATAGTGGGTGGGGGTAACACTGAAGCTTTCTTT. Residues: CASSIVGGGNTEAFF.

This clone was seen just once. The rearrangement links TRBV4-3 to TRBJ2-2; 7 nucleotides match TRBD1. Unmatched junction bases numbered 4, after V lost 4 bases and J lost 5 bases. This CDR3 region has 14 residues. Germline lookup yields CDR1 LGHNA and CDR2 YSLEER. CDR3 loop: CASSRQGETGELFF. CDR3 in DNA: TGCGCCAGCAGCCGGCAGGGGGAAACCGGGGAGCTGTTTTTT.

The V call is TRBV5-1, the J call TRBJ2-5, with D possibly matching TRBD1 (6 bases). This CDR3 has 13 amino acids. Trimming cost V 0 bases and J 3 bases, with 6 bases left between them. The V gene's germline CDR1 is SGHRS and CDR2 YFSETQ. The CDR3 sequence: CASSLEGEETQYF. As DNA, the CDR3 is TGCGCCAGCAGCTTGGAGGGGGAAGAGACCCAGTACTTC.

The chain recombines TRBV6-5 with TRBJ2-5; D might be TRBD1 or TRBD2, each matching 6 bases. V lost 5 bases and J 4 bases, leaving 14 bases between the germline ends. Per germline, CDR1 MNHEY and CDR2 SVGAGI. CDR3 length: 14 amino acids. CDR3 coding DNA: TGTGCCAGCAGTGGGGGGACAAGCCTAGAGACCCAGTACTTC. This encodes CASSGGTSLETQYF.

The CDR3 reads CASSLDRVSFAGELFF. The CDR3 DNA reads TGTGCCAGCAGCCTGGACAGGGTCAGTTTCGCCGGGGAGCTGTTTTTT. J is TRBJ2-2 and V is TRBV7-2, with 8 bases that match TRBD1. The junction had 11 bases not matched to a gene; V was cut back by 5 bases and J by 6 bases. CDR1 and CDR2 (germline): SGHTA, FQGNSA. The CDR3 runs 16 residues.

The V gene is TRBV5-6, the J gene TRBJ2-1; 9 nucleotides line up with TRBD2. CDR3 length: 15 amino acids. J was trimmed by 9 bases and V by 0 bases; bases with no gene match: 7. The V gene's germline CDR1 is SGHDT and CDR2 YYEEEE. The CDR3 nucleotides are TGTGCCAGCAGCTTGGGAGCGGGGGGTTCTATTGAGCAGTTCTTC. This encodes CASSLGAGGSIEQFF.

The V and J genes are TRBV7-8 and TRBJ2-2; a weak D match, TRBD2 (7 bases). The CDR3 spans 15 residues. In germline, CDR1 is SGHVS, CDR2 FQNEAQ. V was cut by 5 bases and J by 2 bases, with 12 bases left in between. For the CDR3, the DNA is TGTGCCAGCAGCCCTCGGGGGGCCAACACCGGGGAGCTGTTTTTT. This encodes CASSPRGANTGELFF.

The rearrangement uses TRBV6-5 and TRBJ1-5; the match to TRBD1 covers 7 bases. CDR1 and CDR2 (germline): MNHEY, SVGAGI. This CDR3 has 14 amino acids. V trimming: 5 bases; J trimming: 4 bases; junction bases outside the gene matches: 5. The CDR3, as DNA: TGTGCCAGCAGTATGGGGGACAGTAATCAGCCCCAGCATTTT. Encoded protein: CASSMGDSNQPQHF.

The chain carries TRBV7-8 and TRBJ2-7; 9 positions agree with TRBD2. This CDR3 spans 16 amino acids. CDR1 and CDR2 (germline): SGHVS, FQNEAQ. V was pared by 5 bases and J by 6 bases, with 14 bases of the junction left unmatched. CDR3 in DNA: TGTGCCAGCAGCACAGGGGTCGGGCGGGAGGGCCGCGAGCAGTACTTC. Protein: CASSTGVGREGREQYF.

This clone showed up just a few times. V usage is TRBV5-1 and J usage is TRBJ1-1; no firm D call. Trimming removed 1 base at V and 1 base at J, with 8 bases between. CDR1 SGHRS and CDR2 YFSETQ come from the germline V gene. The CDR3 length is 14 residues. The CDR3 spells CASSLPLGNTEAFF. The CDR3 region has the DNA TGCGCCAGCAGCTTGCCTCTGGGGAACACTGAAGCTTTCTTT. Looking up the rest from reference TRBV5-1 and TRBJ1-1 gives the full variable domain: KAGVTQTPRYLIKTRGQQVTLSCSPISGHRSVSWYQQTPGQGLQFLFEYFSETQRNKGNFPGRFSGRQFSNSRSEMNVSTLELGDSALYLCASSLPLGNTEAFFGQGTRLTVV.

This chain connects TRBV29-1 to TRBJ1-2; 8 positions agree with TRBD1. The V gene's germline CDR1 is SQVTM and CDR2 ANQGSEA. This CDR3 has 13 residues. Trimming at V came to 5 bases and at J to 3 bases, leaving 5 bases not matched to a gene. The CDR3 region is CSVSQGGDYGYTF. CDR3 DNA: TGCAGCGTTTCACAGGGGGGGGACTATGGCTACACCTTC.

This rearrangement joins TRBV21-1 to TRBJ2-7. TRBV21-1 is tagged as a pseudogene. The CDR3 is 13 residues long. The CDR3 is CASSKGTAYEQYF. The CDR3, as DNA: TGTGCCAGCAGCAAAGGAACCGCCTACGAGCAGTACTTC.

The genes are TRBV7-2 and TRBJ2-7; 11 nucleotides align to TRBD2. The germline gives CDR1 SGHTA, CDR2 FQGNSA. Trimming removed 5 bases from V and 1 base from J; junction bases left unmatched: 7. The CDR3 consists of 16 residues. The CDR3 region is CASSLVSGGVSYEQYF. CDR3 nucleotides: TGTGCCAGCAGCCTAGTTAGCGGGGGGGTGTCCTACGAGCAGTACTTC.

Here the CDR3 DNA reads TGCGCCAGCAGCCCCGGGACAGGGGGCTATGGCTACACCTTC. It is translated as CASSPGTGGYGYTF. This chain uses TRBV5-1 with TRBJ1-2, with 11 positions matching TRBD1. Germline V gene lookup returns CDR1 SGHRS and CDR2 YFSETQ. There are 14 residues in the CDR3. V was clipped by 4 bases and J by 4 bases; unmatched bases: 3.

J is TRBJ1-2 and V is TRBV4-3; D might be TRBD1 (5 bases). CDR1 and CDR2 from the germline V gene are LGHNA and YSLEER. Between the trimmed V and J ends, which lost 0 bases and 4 bases, there was a span of 9 bases. The CDR3 runs 14 residues. The CDR3 loop reads CASSQDRGAYGYTF. CDR3 nucleotides: TGCGCCAGCAGCCAAGACAGAGGGGCCTATGGCTACACCTTC.

This chain's CDR3 is CAISDKRELGDTQYF. CDR3 DNA sequence: TGTGCCATCAGTGACAAGCGGGAGCTGGGAGATACGCAGTATTTT. This chain uses TRBV10-3 with TRBJ2-3, with 8 positions matching TRBD2. CDR1 is ENHRY and CDR2 is SYGVKD in the germline V gene. This CDR3 region has 15 residues. The V segment lost 3 bases and the J segment 5 bases; nucleotides outside the gene matches: 7.

This sequence joins TRBV11-2 and TRBJ2-5; possibly TRBD2 for D (6 bases). The V end was cut by 3 bases, the J end by 5 bases, with 10 bases between. The V gene's germline CDR1 is SGHAT and CDR2 FQNNGV. The CDR3 loop spans 13 amino acids. CDR3 nucleotide sequence: TGTGCCAGCAGCTTCGGGACTCATGAGACCCAGTACTTC. Protein sequence: CASSFGTHETQYF.

This sequence joins TRBV4-3 and TRBJ2-1; the D gene is possibly TRBD1 (6 bases). V was cut by 2 bases and J by 7 bases, with 15 bases left in between. CDR1 and CDR2 (germline): LGHNA, YSLEER. The CDR3 runs 15 residues. The CDR3 bases are TGCGCCAGCAGCCAACTGGACAGACTATTTAATGAGCAGTTCTTC. The encoded protein is CASSQLDRLFNEQFF.

J is TRBJ2-3 and V is TRBV7-9, with D possibly TRBD1 on 6 matching bases. Germline CDR1 and CDR2: SEHNR and FQNEAQ (reference sequence). V gave up 7 bases and J gave up 1 base, with 15 bases separating them. The CDR3 is 15 amino acids. The CDR3 bases are TGTGCCAGCATCTACGACAGGATCGGCACAGATACGCAGTATTTT. This codes for CASIYDRIGTDTQYF.

This clone was detected once. The chain employs TRBV10-3 and TRBJ2-1; 7 bases align to TRBD2. CDR3 length equals 16 residues. The V segment lost 3 bases and the J segment 5 bases; nucleotides outside the gene matches: 10. Germline V lookup: CDR1 ENHRY, CDR2 SYGVKD. CDR3 residues: CAISDGLAETHNEQFF. CDR3 nucleotides: TGTGCCATCAGTGACGGGCTAGCGGAAACACACAATGAGCAGTTCTTC.

The V call is TRBV27, the J call TRBJ1-1; TRBD1 might be the D (6 bases). Deletions cut 2 bases from V and 0 bases from J, with 19 bases between. The V gene's germline CDR1 is MNHEY and CDR2 SMNVEV (reference sequence). CDR3 length: 18 residues. CDR3 bases: TGTGCCAGCAGTTTAGATCCAGGGGACCTAGGCATGAACACTGAAGCTTTCTTT. As protein: CASSLDPGDLGMNTEAFF.

The chain recombines TRBV2 with TRBJ2-7; TRBD2 matches 13 bases. Per germline, CDR1 SNHLY and CDR2 FYNNEI. Trimming cost V 6 bases and J 1 base; bases outside gene matches: 3. The CDR3 consists of 15 residues. This chain's CDR3 is CASSGGLAGSYEQYF. CDR3 DNA: TGTGCCAGCAGCGGGGGACTAGCGGGATCCTACGAGCAGTACTTC. Based on the CDR3 plus reference TRBV2 and TRBJ2-7, the full variable domain is EPEVTQTPSHQVTQMGQEVILRCVPISNHLYFYWYRQILGQKVEFLVSFYNNEISEKSEIFDDQFSVERPDGSNFTLKIRSTKLEDSAMYFCASSGGLAGSYEQYFGPGTRLTVT.

The chain is built from TRBV6-4 and TRBJ2-3; a weak D match, TRBD1 (5 bases). The CDR3 length is 15 residues. Germline CDR1 reads MRHNA; CDR2 reads SNTAGT. Trimming shortened V by 5 bases and J by 2 bases, and 14 bases separated the two germline ends. The CDR3 spells CASSPRAGNTDTQYF. The CDR3 nucleotides are TGTGCCAGCAGTCCCCGGGCAGGGAACACAGATACGCAGTATTTT.

The chain combines TRBV30 with TRBJ2-7; D remains unclear. Germline V gives CDR1 GTSNPN, CDR2 SVGIG (reference sequence). Trimming removed 0 bases from V and 3 bases from J, with 6 bases in between. The CDR3 spans 12 residues. CDR3 nucleotide sequence: TGTGCCTGGAGTGTGGGCTACTACGAGCAGTACTTC. As protein: CAWSVGYYEQYF.

The chain employs TRBV18 and TRBJ1-3; D gene ambiguous. V was clipped by 5 bases and J by 2 bases, with 16 bases between them. CDR1 is KGHSH and CDR2 is LQKENI in the germline V gene. CDR3 length: 16 residues. CDR3 nucleotides: TGTGCCAGCTCAGCCGGGAGTGAGGCGGCTGGAAACACCATATATTTT. Translating it yields CASSAGSEAAGNTIYF.

The chain carries TRBV7-2 and TRBJ2-7; TRBD1 aligns across 7 bases. J was trimmed by 4 bases and V by 1 base; bases with no gene match: 7. Germline CDR1 and CDR2: SGHTA and FQGNSA. The CDR3 length is 15 residues. CDR3 in DNA: TGTGCCAGCAGCTTAGTAGGGGGCCAGGGGTACGAGCAGTACTTC. Translating gives CASSLVGGQGYEQYF.